A selection of T cell receptor beta chains follows, all from one sample in a study of T cell responses to AZD1222 COVID-19 vaccine. Here immunoSEQ multiplex PCR was the method, and the copy in TCRdb shows in-frame clones only, minus some. The repertoire holds about 60,000 clones, with roughly 82% as singletons. The sequenced sample was peripheral blood, obtained on day 0 of AZD1222 vaccination. These receptors were taken from an adult in good health. Both conserved end residues are part of each CDR3. A D gene is named only where the DNA matches it firmly. Size values are once, few and many counts, or a class for expanded clones, and some rows have none.

V: TRBV28
J: TRBJ2-7
size: NA
D: TRBD2
DNA: TGTGCCAGCAGTTTCGGCGGGAGTCGCGCCTACGAGCAGTACTTC
CDR3: CASSFGGSRAYEQYF

V: TRBV27
J: TRBJ2-6
size: NA
D: NA
DNA: TGTGCCAGCAGTTCCCCGTTCACCCTTGGGGCCAACGTCCTGACTTTC
CDR3: CASSSPFTLGANVLTF

V: TRBV28
J: TRBJ1-5
size: NA
D: TRBD1
DNA: TGTGCCAGCAGTTTAGACGGACAGGGTGGGCAGCCCCAGCATTTT
CDR3: CASSLDGQGGQPQHF

V: TRBV6-1
J: TRBJ1-5
size: once
D: NA
DNA: TGTGCCAGCAGTGAAGCAGGGTGGAATCAGCCCCAGCATTTT
CDR3: CASSEAGWNQPQHF

V: TRBV4-3
J: TRBJ2-3
size: NA
D: NA
DNA: TGCGCCAGCAGCCAAGGCCGGGCGGGCACAGATACGCAGTATTTT
CDR3: CASSQGRAGTDTQYF

V: TRBV11-3
J: TRBJ2-3
size: NA
D: NA
DNA: TGTGCCAGCAGCTTAACCATCACAGATACGCAGTATTTT
CDR3: CASSLTITDTQYF

V: TRBV29-1
J: TRBJ1-1
size: once
D: NA
DNA: TGCAGCGTTGAGGAGGGCCGGATAACTTTCTTT
CDR3: CSVEEGRITFF

V: TRBV7-2
J: TRBJ2-3
size: NA
D: NA
DNA: TGTGCCAGCAGCCCTGGACCCGGGACCAGCACAGATACGCAGTATTTT
CDR3: CASSPGPGTSTDTQYF

V: TRBV7-8
J: TRBJ1-2
size: NA
D: NA
DNA: TGTGCCAGCAGCACCCGGACGGAGACTAACTATGGCTACACCTTC
CDR3: CASSTRTETNYGYTF

V: TRBV5-1
J: TRBJ1-2
size: once
D: TRBD1
DNA: TGCGCCAGCAGCTTGGGGACAGGGGAGTATGGCTACACCTTC
CDR3: CASSLGTGEYGYTF

V: TRBV6-5
J: TRBJ1-1
size: NA
D: NA
DNA: TGTGCCATCCTACCCCGGACAGAAAACACTGAAGCTTTCTTT
CDR3: CAILPRTENTEAFF

V: TRBV9
J: TRBJ1-1
size: NA
D: NA
DNA: TGTGCCAGCAGCGGAAGGACCCCGGGAACTGAAGCTTTCTTT
CDR3: CASSGRTPGTEAFF

V: TRBV18
J: TRBJ1-2
size: NA
D: TRBD1
DNA: TGTGCCAGCTCACCGGGACAGGGTCGCGATGGCTACACCTTC
CDR3: CASSPGQGRDGYTF

V: TRBV4-1
J: TRBJ1-1
size: NA
D: TRBD1
DNA: TGCGCCAGCAGCCAAGAGAGGACAGGGGGCACTGAAGCTTTCTTT
CDR3: CASSQERTGGTEAFF

V: TRBV4-1
J: TRBJ2-7
size: NA
D: TRBD2
DNA: TGCGCCAGCAGCCAAGATCCTAGCGGGCGCTACGAGCAGTACTTC
CDR3: CASSQDPSGRYEQYF

V: TRBV7-2
J: TRBJ1-2
size: NA
D: NA
DNA: TGTGCCAGCAGCCCCCGAAGCATTACAGGGCTGACTGATGGCTACACCTTC
CDR3: CASSPRSITGLTDGYTF

V: TRBV5-6
J: TRBJ2-1
size: medium-sized
D: NA
DNA: TGTGCCAGCAGGAACCTACCTTACAATGAGCAGTTCTTC
CDR3: CASRNLPYNEQFF

V: TRBV7-3
J: TRBJ1-6
size: NA
D: NA
DNA: TGTGCCAGCAGCTACGGGACAACTAATTCACCCCTCCACTTT
CDR3: CASSYGTTNSPLHF

V: TRBV2
J: TRBJ1-5
size: NA
D: NA
DNA: TGTGCCAGCCGGTCACTGGGCAATCAGCCCCAGCATTTT
CDR3: CASRSLGNQPQHF

V: TRBV10-3
J: TRBJ2-7
size: once
D: NA
DNA: TGTGCCAGCCGAGGGCGCCTGGGGTACGAGCAGTACTTC
CDR3: CASRGRLGYEQYF

V: TRBV5-4
J: TRBJ1-2
size: NA
D: TRBD1
DNA: TGTGCCAGCAGCGCGGGACAGGGCTATGGCTACACCTTC
CDR3: CASSAGQGYGYTF

V: TRBV25-1
J: TRBJ2-5
size: NA
D: TRBD2
DNA: TGTGCCAGCCGCCTGGGACTAGCGGGGGAGACCCAGTACTTC
CDR3: CASRLGLAGETQYF

V: TRBV3-1/TRBV3-2
J: TRBJ2-4
size: NA
D: TRBD2
DNA: TGTGCCAGCAGCCAAGATCGGGGGGAGCGAGCCAAAAACATTCAGTACTTC
CDR3: CASSQDRGERAKNIQYF

V: TRBV5-6
J: TRBJ1-3
size: few
D: NA
DNA: TGTGCCAGCAGCTCCGGGACGTCTGGAAACACCATATATTTT
CDR3: CASSSGTSGNTIYF

V: TRBV11-2
J: TRBJ2-1
size: NA
D: TRBD2
DNA: TGTGCCAGCAGAGAGCGGGATCGGAATGAGCAGTTCTTC
CDR3: CASRERDRNEQFF

V: TRBV3-1/TRBV3-2
J: TRBJ2-1
size: NA
D: NA
DNA: TGTGCCAGCAGCCACCCGACCCGGACGGTTGAGCAGTTCTTC
CDR3: CASSHPTRTVEQFF

V: TRBV9
J: TRBJ2-1
size: NA
D: NA
DNA: TGTGCCAGCAGCCTTCAAGGGGGGGCGGTGGGTGAGCAGTTCTTC
CDR3: CASSLQGGAVGEQFF

V: TRBV6-5
J: TRBJ2-5
size: NA
D: NA
DNA: TGTGCCAGCAGTTACGGCAGGGGTTTCGGGGAGACCCAGTACTTC
CDR3: CASSYGRGFGETQYF

V: TRBV12-3/TRBV12-4
J: TRBJ1-5
size: NA
D: NA
DNA: TGTGCCAGCAGTTTACACAGCAATCAGCCCCAGCATTTT
CDR3: CASSLHSNQPQHF